Sequencing of this TCR beta chain was carried out in a study of blood T cell repertoires in COVID-19. Study information: Material from acute and convalescent COVID-19 was sourced from the United States, Italy and Spain.

Cohorts were assigned according to the clinical history that participants reported. Assay used: immunoSEQ multiplex PCR; TCRdb lists only in-frame clones, some missing. The repertoire holds 150,000 to 200,000 clones, 82% seen once, with under 6.5% in the top ten. This CDR3 spans 16 amino acids. The V gene end was trimmed by 4 bases and the J gene end by 3 bases; junction bases not matched to a gene: 10. Germline-derived CDR1 and CDR2 are SGHAT and FQNNGV. Material for sequencing was PBMCs or T cells enriched from blood (not recorded which). The rearrangement links TRBV11-2 to TRBJ2-5; TRBD1 agrees at 8 bases. The origin of this receptor is a woman in her fifties or sixties with acute COVID-19. The DNA for the CDR3 is TGTGCCAGCAGCTCCCGAGGACAGGGCATAGAAGAGACCCAGTACTTC. Translating it yields CASSSRGQGIEETQYF. The full variable domain, its missing parts supplied by reference TRBV11-2 and TRBJ2-5, is EAGVAQSPRYKIIEKRQSVAFWCNPISGHATLYWYQQILGQGPKLLIQFQNNGVVDDSQLPKDRFSAERLKGVDSTLKIQPAKLEDSAVYLCASSSRGQGIEETQYFGPGTRLLVL.